One and the same sample provided the 16 T cell receptor beta chains below, sequenced in a study of spatial heterogeneity in lung cancer. TCRdb fed the 5' RACE reads into MiXCR, producing one record per CDR3 protein. Counted here are around 9,700 distinct CDR3 sequences, around 6.9% occurring once; the ten biggest clones make up about 26%. The sample's time point: sample taken at primary tumor resection. No cell sorting; template was whole RNA from tumor, lung tissue or PBMC. The sequencing used PBMCs, collected at surgery. These receptors all come from a male donor with early-stage non-small cell lung cancer.

This clonotype counts as medium-sized. For a library built for alpha chains, this beta chain is a stray read; little rests on its size. This rearrangement joins TRBV7-9 to TRBJ2-1, with 7 bases lining up with TRBD1. Per the germline V gene, CDR1 is SEHNR and CDR2 is FQNEAQ (reference sequence). The CDR3 consists of 17 residues. With 4 bases clipped from V and 6 bases from J, the junction kept 15 bases outside the gene matches. Here the CDR3 DNA reads TGTGCCAGCAGCTCACAGGGGTCTAATAGGATCGTCAATGAGCAGTTCTTC. This sequence encodes CASSSQGSNRIVNEQFF.

This clonotype is labeled as medium-sized. The library was designed around alpha chains, so this beta chain is a stray read whose abundance carries little weight. V usage is TRBV20-1 and J usage is TRBJ2-1; D gene ambiguous. Trimming removed 4 bases at V and 9 bases at J, with 13 bases between. This CDR3 is 12 amino acids long. CDR1 DFQATT and CDR2 SNEGSKA come from the germline V gene (reference sequence). CDR3: CSANQKGFEQFF. For the CDR3, the DNA is TGCAGTGCTAACCAGAAAGGGTTTGAGCAGTTCTTC.

Concerning this clonotype itself: In a library made to pick up alpha chains, this beta chain is a stray read with a size that means little. V is TRBV20-1 and J is TRBJ2-4; 9 bases are a match to TRBD2. Germline CDR1 and CDR2: DFQATT and SNEGSKA (reference sequence). J lost 5 bases, V lost 5 bases, and 10 bases had no gene match. The CDR3 sequence is 15 residues long. CDR3 sequence: CSAVRGGARENIQYF. For the CDR3, the DNA is TGCAGTGCTGTGCGCGGGGGGGCGAGAGAAAACATTCAGTACTTC.

Regarding this clonotype: This beta chain slipped into a library made for alpha chains as a stray read, so its size is not meaningful. This chain joins TRBV30 and TRBJ2-7, with 11 bases aligning to TRBD1. V lost 5 bases, J lost 5 bases, and 5 bases stayed unmatched. Germline values: CDR1 GTSNPN, CDR2 SVGIG (reference sequence). This CDR3 is 13 amino acids long. CDR3 sequence: CAWGRTGGNEQYF. The CDR3 bases are TGTGCCTGGGGAAGGACAGGGGGCAACGAGCAGTACTTC.

Of note for this clonotype: This beta chain was picked up by a library intended for alpha chains and is off target, so its count carries little meaning. The chain employs TRBV11-2 and TRBJ2-5; 11 bases agree with TRBD2. This CDR3 is built from 13 residues. Losses at the gene ends were 6 bases for V and 7 bases for J; bases not matched to a gene: 4. Germline V CDR1 and CDR2: SGHAT, FQNNGV. The CDR3 region is CASSPGTSGTQYF. CDR3 nucleotides: TGTGCCAGCAGTCCCGGGACTAGCGGGACCCAGTACTTC.

This clonotype was seen ten or more times. This beta chain is an unintended read in a library built for alpha chains; its size means little. V gene TRBV7-9 combines with J gene TRBJ2-2; 11 bases fit TRBD1. CDR1 is SEHNR and CDR2 is FQNEAQ in the germline V gene (reference sequence). This CDR3 has 15 amino acids. Trimming cost V 5 bases and J 9 bases; bases outside gene matches: 8. Written as DNA, the CDR3 is TGTGCCAGCAGCACAAGGACAGGGGGCATCAGGGAGCTGTTTTTT. It codes for CASSTRTGGIRELFF.

Concerning this clonotype: In a library made to pick up alpha chains, this beta chain is a stray read with a size that means little. The V gene is TRBV5-6, the J gene TRBJ2-7, with TRBD1 identical over 11 bases. The germline V gene encodes CDR1 SGHDT and CDR2 YYEEEE. The CDR3 runs 15 residues. V trimming: 4 bases; J trimming: 2 bases; junction bases outside the gene matches: 5. The CDR3 region is CASSRPGQGAYEQYF. Here the CDR3 DNA reads TGTGCCAGCAGCAGACCGGGACAGGGGGCCTACGAGCAGTACTTC. Full variable domain (remainder filled in from reference TRBV5-6 and TRBJ2-7): DAGVTQSPTHLIKTRGQQVTLRCSPKSGHDTVSWYQQALGQGPQFIFQYYEEEERQRGNFPDRFSGHQFPNYSSELNVNALLLGDSALYLCASSRPGQGAYEQYFGPGTRLTVT.

This clonotype has at least ten counts. Found in a library prepared for alpha chains, this beta chain is an off-target read, and its abundance has little meaning. The gene calls are TRBV21-1 and TRBJ2-7; TRBD1 reflects the table's D call only, with no check against the DNA. TRBV21-1 is an annotated pseudogene. CDR3 length: 14 amino acids. CDR3 amino acids: CASSRRDSAYEQYF. The CDR3 DNA reads as TGTGCCAGCAGCAGACGGGACAGTGCCTACGAGCAGTACTTC.

This clonotype showed up just a few times. This beta chain turned up in a library designed for alpha chains; as an off-target read, its abundance says little. This sequence joins TRBV20-1 and TRBJ2-5; 11 bases are a match to TRBD2. V was pared by 1 base and J by 2 bases, with 6 bases of the junction left unmatched. CDR3 size: 16 residues. The germline V gene has CDR1 DFQATT and CDR2 SNEGSKA (reference sequence). CDR3 sequence reads: CSARVTSGVIQETQYF. CDR3 DNA: TGCAGTGCTAGAGTGACTAGCGGGGTAATACAAGAGACCCAGTACTTC.

In the case of this clonotype: Being off target in a library aimed at alpha chains, this beta chain has a size of little meaning. The chain carries TRBV5-1 and TRBJ2-5; D might be TRBD1 (6 bases). This CDR3 is 14 amino acids long. The germline CDR1 and CDR2 sequences are SGHRS and YFSETQ. Trimming shortened V by 6 bases and J by 3 bases, and 15 bases separated the two germline ends. CDR3 amino acids: CASTGGSGEETQYF. In nucleotides, the CDR3 is TGCGCCAGCACTGGAGGCTCAGGGGAAGAGACCCAGTACTTC.

This clonotype was counted at least ten times. This beta chain is a stray read from a library made for alpha chains; its abundance is not meaningful. The gene calls are TRBV29-1 and TRBJ2-3; D may be TRBD2 (7 bases). Germline CDR1 reads SQVTM; CDR2 reads ANQGSEA. The V gene lost 7 bases and the J gene lost 1 base, with 15 bases spanning the gap. CDR3 length: 14 residues. CDR3 DNA sequence: TGCAGCGCCGGTGGGGAGGGGGGCACAGATACGCAGTATTTT. Translated: CSAGGEGGTDTQYF.

There are many counts of this clonotype. Little can be read into the size of this beta chain, an off-target read in a library designed for alpha chains. The gene calls are TRBV29-1 and TRBJ2-1; D unclear. The CDR3 totals 12 residues. Germline-derived CDR1 and CDR2 are SQVTM and ANQGSEA. Trimming took off 6 bases at V and 5 bases at J, with 11 bases between the two ends. The CDR3 region is CSVRRNNNEQFF. The CDR3 bases are TGCAGCGTACGACGGAATAACAATGAGCAGTTCTTC.

This clonotype was recorded at least ten times. The library was designed around alpha chains, so this beta chain is a stray read whose abundance carries little weight. V gene TRBV18 combines with J gene TRBJ2-7; D is ambiguous. The CDR3 sequence is 14 residues long. Per germline, CDR1 KGHSH and CDR2 LQKENI. V was trimmed by 0 bases and J by 3 bases, leaving 9 bases between them. CDR3 region: CASSPPSTLYEQYF. CDR3 bases: TGTGCCAGCTCACCACCGTCGACCCTCTACGAGCAGTACTTC.

This clonotype was recorded at least ten times. The library was prepared for alpha chains; this beta chain is a stray read, so its frequency means little. The chain joins TRBV7-8 to TRBJ2-5; D remains ambiguous. Trimming cost V 5 bases and J 1 base, with 5 bases left between them. This CDR3 has 12 amino acids. CDR1 and CDR2 (germline): SGHVS, FQNEAQ. As DNA, the CDR3 is TGTGCCAGCAGCCGATCCCAAGAGACCCAGTACTTC. This encodes CASSRSQETQYF.

In its sample, this clonotype was seen many times. Being off target in a library aimed at alpha chains, this beta chain has a size of little meaning. This chain links TRBV27 with TRBJ1-5; the D gene is possibly TRBD1 (5 bases). V lost 6 bases and J lost 0, with 15 bases in between. The CDR3 extends over 16 amino acids. CDR1 is MNHEY and CDR2 is SMNVEV in the germline V gene (reference sequence). The CDR3 loop is CASSPRQSRSNQPQHF. For the CDR3, the DNA is TGTGCCAGCAGCCCGCGACAGTCGCGTAGCAATCAGCCCCAGCATTTT.

There are many counts of this clonotype. With the library built for alpha chains, this beta chain is off target and its frequency is not meaningful. The rearrangement uses TRBV5-1 and TRBJ2-3; 7 positions agree with TRBD2. The germline gives CDR1 SGHRS, CDR2 YFSETQ. The CDR3 loop spans 15 amino acids. V gave up 0 bases and J gave up 1 base; unmatched junction bases: 2. The DNA for the CDR3 is TGCGCCAGCAGCTTGGCCACTAGCGGCACAGATACGCAGTATTTT. Residues: CASSLATSGTDTQYF.